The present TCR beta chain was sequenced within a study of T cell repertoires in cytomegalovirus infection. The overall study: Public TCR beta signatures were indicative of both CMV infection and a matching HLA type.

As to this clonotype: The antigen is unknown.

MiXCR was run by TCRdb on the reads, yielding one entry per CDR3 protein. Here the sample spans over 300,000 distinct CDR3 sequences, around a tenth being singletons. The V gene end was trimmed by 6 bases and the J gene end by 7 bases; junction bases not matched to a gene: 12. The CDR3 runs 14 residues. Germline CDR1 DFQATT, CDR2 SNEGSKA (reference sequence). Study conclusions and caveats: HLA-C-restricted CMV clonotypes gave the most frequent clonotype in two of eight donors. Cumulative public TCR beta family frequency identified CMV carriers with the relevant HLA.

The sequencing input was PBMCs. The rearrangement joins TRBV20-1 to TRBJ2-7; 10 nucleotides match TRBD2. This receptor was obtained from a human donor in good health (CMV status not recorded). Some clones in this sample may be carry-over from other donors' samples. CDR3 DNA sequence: TGCAGTGCCCCCGGGACTAGCGTTAGTGTGGAGCAGTACTTC. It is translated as CSAPGTSVSVEQYF.